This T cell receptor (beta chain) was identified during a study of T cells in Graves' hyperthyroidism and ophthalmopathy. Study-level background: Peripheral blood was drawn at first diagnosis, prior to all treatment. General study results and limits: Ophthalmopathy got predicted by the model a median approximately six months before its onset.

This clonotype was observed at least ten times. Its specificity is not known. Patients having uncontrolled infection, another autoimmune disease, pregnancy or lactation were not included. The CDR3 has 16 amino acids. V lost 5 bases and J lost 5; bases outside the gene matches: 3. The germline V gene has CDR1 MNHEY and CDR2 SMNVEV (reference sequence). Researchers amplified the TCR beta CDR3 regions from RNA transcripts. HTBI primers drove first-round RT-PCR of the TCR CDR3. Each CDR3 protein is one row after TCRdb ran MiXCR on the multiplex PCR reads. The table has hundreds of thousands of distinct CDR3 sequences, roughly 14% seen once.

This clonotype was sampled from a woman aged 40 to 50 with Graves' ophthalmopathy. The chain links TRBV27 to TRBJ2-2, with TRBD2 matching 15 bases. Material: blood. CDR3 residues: CASSTGTSGRTGELFF. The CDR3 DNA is TGTGCCAGCAGTACAGGGACTAGCGGGAGGACCGGGGAGCTGTTTTTT.